What follows are 23 T cell receptor beta chains derived from one specimen sequenced in a study of blood T cells in healthy people across ages. Primed by a sample-barcoded 5' primer and a J-beta primer mix, a second PCR proceeded for 7 to 11 cycles. TCRdb analysed the 5' RACE reads with MiXCR anew, one entry per CDR3 protein. The sample has about 1.8 million distinct CDR3 sequences; around 50% are singletons. The material sequenced was blood. The receptors stem from a woman in her thirties or forties in good health.

This clonotype has more than one count but fewer than ten. This chain connects TRBV6-5 to TRBJ2-6; weak D call: TRBD1 (5 bases). CDR1 and CDR2 (germline): MNHEY, SVGAGI. This CDR3 contains 16 residues. Deletions cut 5 bases from V and 4 bases from J, with 15 bases between. The chain's CDR3 is CASSPYQGSGANVLTF. CDR3 nucleotides: TGTGCCAGCAGTCCGTATCAGGGATCAGGGGCCAACGTCCTGACTTTC.

This clonotype was counted between two and nine times. V gene TRBV29-1 combines with J gene TRBJ2-3; 7 bases align to TRBD2. V was clipped by 7 bases and J by 4 bases; unmatched bases: 8. The CDR3 spans 13 residues. CDR1 is SQVTM and CDR2 is ANQGSEA in the germline V gene. The CDR3 here is CSARGVPPDTQYF. Here the CDR3 DNA reads TGCAGCGCCCGGGGGGTCCCCCCAGATACGCAGTATTTT.

The V gene is TRBV7-2, the J gene TRBJ2-1; 7 nucleotides match TRBD1. The CDR3 is 14 residues long. J gave up 13 bases and V 5 bases, and 14 bases lay outside the gene matches. The germline V gene has CDR1 SGHTA and CDR2 FQGNSA. CDR3 residues: CASSPRQGPETQFF. For the CDR3, the DNA is TGTGCCAGCAGCCCTCGACAGGGACCAGAGACCCAGTTCTTC.

The rearrangement joins TRBV10-3 to TRBJ2-5, with 8 bases identical to TRBD2. After removal of 4 bases from V and 5 bases from J, the junction contained 15 bases not matched to a gene. The germline CDR1 and CDR2 sequences are ENHRY and SYGVKD. There are 17 residues in the CDR3. The CDR3 here is CAISGLGRRGDFETQYF. The CDR3 DNA follows: TGTGCCATCAGTGGGCTCGGTCGGCGGGGGGACTTTGAGACCCAGTACTTC.

The chain links TRBV4-3 to TRBJ2-5; 10 bases line up with TRBD2. CDR1 is LGHNA, CDR2 YSLEER, per germline. CDR3 length: 18 amino acids. V lost 3 bases and J lost 7; bases outside the gene matches: 17. The CDR3 region is CASSQDLSIAGGLGTQYF. Here the CDR3 DNA reads TGCGCCAGCAGCCAGGACCTTTCGATAGCGGGGGGATTAGGGACCCAGTACTTC.

This clonotype turned up a few times. The V gene is TRBV21-1, the J gene TRBJ1-2; the D call of TRBD1 is as the table states it, not checked on the DNA. TRBV21-1 is flagged as a pseudogene. This CDR3 spans 17 amino acids. DNA of the CDR3: TGTGCCAGCAGCAAACTAATCCAGGGGGCGTGTATCTATGGCTACACCTTC. It yields the protein CASSKLIQGACIYGYTF.

This clonotype was seen only a few times. This chain joins TRBV4-2 and TRBJ2-1; 7 bases fit TRBD2. V trimming: 0 bases; J trimming: 5 bases; junction bases outside the gene matches: 7. The CDR3 totals 16 residues. The germline gives CDR1 LGHNA, CDR2 YNFKEQ. In DNA form, the CDR3 reads TGTGCCAGCAGCCAAGATGGGACTATAAAAAACAATGAGCAGTTCTTC. It specifies CASSQDGTIKNNEQFF.

The chain couples TRBV7-9 to TRBJ2-3, with 14 bases aligning to TRBD2. Germline trimming cut 4 bases from V and 2 bases from J; bases unmatched to any gene: 11. The V gene's germline CDR1 is SEHNR and CDR2 FQNEAQ (reference sequence). The CDR3 spans 19 residues. Here the CDR3 reads CASSSGLAGERWFTDTQYF. DNA for the CDR3: TGTGCCAGCAGCTCGGGACTAGCGGGGGAGAGGTGGTTCACAGATACGCAGTATTTT.

CDR3 bases: TGTGCCAGCAGCTTAGTGTCGGGGTTCTCCTACAATGAGCAGTTCTTC. It translates to CASSLVSGFSYNEQFF. The chain combines TRBV7-2 with TRBJ2-1; D perhaps matches TRBD2 (5 bases). The CDR3 consists of 16 residues. Germline V gene data show CDR1 as SGHTA and CDR2 as FQGNSA. V lost 1 base, J lost 0 bases, and 10 bases lay in between.

The chain combines TRBV7-2 with TRBJ2-5, with D perhaps assigned TRBD1 or TRBD2 (6 bases each). The CDR3 has 16 amino acids. With 4 bases removed from V and 4 bases from J, the gap between germline ends came to 19 bases. Germline V gene data show CDR1 as SGHTA and CDR2 as FQGNSA. The CDR3 loop reads CASSYSWGALRETQYF. In DNA, the CDR3 is TGTGCCAGCAGCTACAGTTGGGGGGCGCTAAGAGAGACCCAGTACTTC.

The CDR3 loop reads CASSELGPAETQYF. CDR3 DNA sequence: TGCGCCAGCAGTGAGTTAGGGCCGGCAGAGACCCAGTACTTC. The chain joins TRBV10-2 to TRBJ2-5; no clear D. V lost 1 base to trimming and J lost 4 bases, with 10 bases between them. The CDR3 has 14 residues. The V gene's germline CDR1 is WSHSY and CDR2 SAAADI.

A single count supports this clonotype. The chain recombines TRBV5-1 with TRBJ2-1; 9 bases are a match to TRBD1. The CDR3 is 14 amino acids. Trimming cost V 7 bases and J 1 base; bases outside gene matches: 3. The germline gives CDR1 SGHRS, CDR2 YFSETQ. The DNA for the CDR3 is TGCGCCAGCGGGGACAGGGCTTCCTACAATGAGCAGTTCTTC. It specifies CASGDRASYNEQFF.

The chain has TRBV20-1 and TRBJ1-2; D might be TRBD1 (6 bases). Trimming stripped 6 bases from V and 1 base from J, with 12 bases between. Germline V gives CDR1 DFQATT, CDR2 SNEGSKA (reference sequence). The CDR3 is 13 residues long. The CDR3 nucleotides read TGCAGTGCAGCCACAGGGATTAACTATGGCTACACCTTC. Translation: CSAATGINYGYTF.

This rearrangement joins TRBV11-3 to TRBJ2-3; 8 bases fit TRBD2. Germline CDR1 and CDR2: SGHNT and YENEEA. The CDR3 spans 14 residues. J lost 2 bases, V lost 5 bases, and 3 bases had no gene match. The DNA of the CDR3 is TGTGCCAGCAGCCGGACTAGCCCCACAGATACGCAGTATTTT. This gives the protein CASSRTSPTDTQYF.

This chain links TRBV7-8 with TRBJ1-2, with a weak D call TRBD1 (5 bases). The CDR3 sequence is 18 residues long. Germline values: CDR1 SGHVS, CDR2 FQNEAQ. With 4 bases removed from V and 2 bases from J, the gap between germline ends came to 23 bases. CDR3 sequence reads: CASSSGRKGGLGNYGYTF. The DNA for the CDR3 is TGTGCCAGCAGCTCGGGACGTAAGGGTGGGTTAGGGAACTATGGCTACACCTTC. The full variable domain, rest sourced from reference TRBV7-8 and TRBJ1-2, is GAGVSQSPRYKVAKRGQDVALRCDPISGHVSLFWYQQALGQGPEFLTYFQNEAQLDKSGLPSDRFFAERPEGSVSTLKIQRTQQEDSAVYLCASSSGRKGGLGNYGYTFGSGTRLTVV.

The V call is TRBV6-2 or TRBV6-3, the J call TRBJ2-1; 8 bases match TRBD2. The germline CDR1 and CDR2 sequences are MNHEY and SVGEGT. The V segment lost 5 bases and the J segment 5 bases; nucleotides outside the gene matches: 23. This CDR3 region has 20 residues. Here the CDR3 reads CASSLARGGGTRRPHNEQFF. CDR3 in DNA: TGTGCCAGCAGTCTAGCCCGTGGCGGGGGGACACGTCGGCCCCACAATGAGCAGTTCTTC.

This clonotype was observed once. The CDR3 here is CASSEGQNPINEQFF. Written as DNA, the CDR3 is TGTGCCAGCAGCGAAGGACAGAATCCTATCAATGAGCAGTTCTTC. The chain carries TRBV7-2 and TRBJ2-1; perhaps TRBD1 as D (6 bases). Trimming shortened V by 5 bases and J by 6 bases, and 17 bases separated the two germline ends. The CDR3 is 15 residues long. The V gene's germline CDR1 is SGHTA and CDR2 FQGNSA.

This clonotype has more than one count but fewer than ten. The chain couples TRBV20-1 to TRBJ2-1, with 8 nucleotides matching TRBD2. The CDR3 is made up of 15 amino acids. The germline CDR1 and CDR2 sequences are DFQATT and SNEGSKA (reference sequence). V trimming: 1 base; J trimming: 7 bases; junction bases outside the gene matches: 9. DNA of the CDR3: TGCAGTGCTAGAGCCAGAATAGCGGGGTCGAATGAGCAGTTCTTC. Residues: CSARARIAGSNEQFF.

This clonotype was detected a few times. The chain has TRBV12-3 or TRBV12-4 and TRBJ1-2; D is perhaps TRBD1 (5 bases). There are 15 residues in the CDR3. Trimming took 1 base from V and 4 from J, leaving 13 bases between them. The CDR3 region is CASSLGSGHLYGYTF. The CDR3 coding sequence is TGTGCCAGCAGTTTAGGTTCTGGACACCTCTATGGCTACACCTTC.

The V call is TRBV7-8, the J call TRBJ2-7, with D possibly being TRBD1 (6 bases). Between the trimmed V and J ends, which lost 4 bases and 0 bases, there was a span of 22 bases. This CDR3 contains 18 residues. The germline V gene has CDR1 SGHVS and CDR2 FQNEAQ. The CDR3 loop reads CASSSTTTGFLTSYEQYF. In nucleotides, the CDR3 is TGTGCCAGCAGCTCAACCACCACAGGGTTTTTAACCTCCTACGAGCAGTACTTC.

The chain combines TRBV5-1 with TRBJ2-2; D gene unclear. Germline CDR1 is SGHRS and CDR2 is YFSETQ. The CDR3 totals 15 residues. Between the trimmed V and J ends, which lost 6 bases and 5 bases, there was a span of 17 bases. The CDR3 reads CASTRADMGTGELFF. The CDR3 bases are TGCGCCAGCACCCGAGCAGATATGGGAACCGGGGAGCTGTTTTTT.

The chain combines TRBV7-9 with TRBJ2-2; TRBD2 agrees at 7 bases. Germline CDR1 SEHNR, CDR2 FQNEAQ (reference sequence). CDR3 size: 18 residues. The ends lost 4 bases at V and 3 bases at J; junction bases unmatched: 14. The CDR3 DNA sequence: TGTGCCAGCAGCTCCCCGAGGAGCGGGGAGGAGGACACCGGGGAGCTGTTTTTT. It encodes CASSSPRSGEEDTGELFF.

The chain links TRBV6-5 to TRBJ1-4; 10 bases match TRBD1. Germline CDR1 reads MNHEY; CDR2 reads SVGAGI. J lost 5 bases, V lost 8 bases, and 5 bases had no gene match. The CDR3 sequence is 14 residues long. CDR3 DNA: TGTGCCAGCGGACGGGACAGGGGAAATGAAAAACTGTTTTTT. Its translation is CASGRDRGNEKLFF.